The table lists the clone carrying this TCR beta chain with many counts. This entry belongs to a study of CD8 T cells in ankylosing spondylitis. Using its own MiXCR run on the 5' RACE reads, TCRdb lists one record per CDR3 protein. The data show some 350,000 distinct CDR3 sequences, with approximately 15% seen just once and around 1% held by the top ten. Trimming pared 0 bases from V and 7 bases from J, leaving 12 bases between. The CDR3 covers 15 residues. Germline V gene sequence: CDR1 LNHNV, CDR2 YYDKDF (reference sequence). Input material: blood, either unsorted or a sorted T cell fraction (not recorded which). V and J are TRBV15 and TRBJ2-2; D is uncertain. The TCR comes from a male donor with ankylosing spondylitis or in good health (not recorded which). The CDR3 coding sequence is TGTGCCACCAGCAGAGATTTTGCCCTTTTCGGGGAGCTGTTTTTT. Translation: CATSRDFALFGELFF.